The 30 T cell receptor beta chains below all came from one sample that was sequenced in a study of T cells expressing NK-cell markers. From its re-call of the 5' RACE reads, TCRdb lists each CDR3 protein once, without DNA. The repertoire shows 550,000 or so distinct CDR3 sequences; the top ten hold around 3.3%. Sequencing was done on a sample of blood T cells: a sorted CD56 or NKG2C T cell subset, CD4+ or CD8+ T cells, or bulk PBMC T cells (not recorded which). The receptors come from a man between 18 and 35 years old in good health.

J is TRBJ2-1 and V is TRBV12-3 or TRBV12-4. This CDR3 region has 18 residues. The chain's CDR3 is CASSWRIWRSPSYNEQFF.

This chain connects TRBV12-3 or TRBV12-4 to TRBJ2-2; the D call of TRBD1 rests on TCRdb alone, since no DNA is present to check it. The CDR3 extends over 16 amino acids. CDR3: CASSFRQGGGLGELFF.

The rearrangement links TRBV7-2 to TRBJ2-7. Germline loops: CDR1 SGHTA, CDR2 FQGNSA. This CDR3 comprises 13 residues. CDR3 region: CASSPSGYGEQYF.

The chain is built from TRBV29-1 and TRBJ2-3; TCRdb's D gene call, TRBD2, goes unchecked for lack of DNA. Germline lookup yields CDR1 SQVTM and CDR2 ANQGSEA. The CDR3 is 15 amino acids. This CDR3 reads CSVDGLAGDLDTQYF.

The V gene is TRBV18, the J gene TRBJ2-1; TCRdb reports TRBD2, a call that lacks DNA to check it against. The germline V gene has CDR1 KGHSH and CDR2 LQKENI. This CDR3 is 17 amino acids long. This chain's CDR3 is CASSLLSGRAVLNEQFF.

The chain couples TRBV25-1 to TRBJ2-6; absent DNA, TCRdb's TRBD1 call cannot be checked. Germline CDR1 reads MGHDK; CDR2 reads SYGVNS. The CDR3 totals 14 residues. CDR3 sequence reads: CASSGGRWANVLTF.

The CDR3 is CSVVQPDSSGANVLTF. The gene calls are TRBV29-1 and TRBJ2-6. This CDR3 spans 16 amino acids. Per germline, CDR1 SQVTM and CDR2 ANQGSEA.

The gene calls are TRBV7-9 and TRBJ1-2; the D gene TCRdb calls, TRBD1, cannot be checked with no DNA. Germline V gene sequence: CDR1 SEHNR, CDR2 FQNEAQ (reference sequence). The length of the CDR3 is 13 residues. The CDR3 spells CASSIGQTYGYTF.

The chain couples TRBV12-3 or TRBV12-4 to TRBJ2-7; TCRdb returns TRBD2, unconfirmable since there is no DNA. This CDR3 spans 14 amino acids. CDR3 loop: CASSFFGGISEQYF.

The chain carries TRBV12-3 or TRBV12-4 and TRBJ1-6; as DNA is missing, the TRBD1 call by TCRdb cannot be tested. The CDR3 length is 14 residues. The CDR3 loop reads CASSATGHRIALHF.

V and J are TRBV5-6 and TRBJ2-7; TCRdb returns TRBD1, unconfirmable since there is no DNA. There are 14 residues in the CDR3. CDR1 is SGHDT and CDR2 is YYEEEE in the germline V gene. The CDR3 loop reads CASSLHRPSYEQYF.

The CDR3 protein is CASTDSPGEQYF. The chain recombines TRBV28 with TRBJ2-7; as DNA is missing, the TRBD2 call by TCRdb cannot be tested. This CDR3 has 12 amino acids. Germline CDR1 and CDR2: MDHEN and SYDVKM.

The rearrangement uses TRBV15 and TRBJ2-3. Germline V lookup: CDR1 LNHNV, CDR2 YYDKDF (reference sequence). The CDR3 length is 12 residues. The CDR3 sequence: CATAQAVDTQYF. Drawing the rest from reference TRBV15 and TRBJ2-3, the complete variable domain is DAMVIQNPRYQVTQFGKPVTLSCSQTLNHNVMYWYQQKSSQAPKLLFHYYDKDFNNEADTPDNFQSRRPNTSFCFLDIRSPGLGDTAMYLCATAQAVDTQYFGPGTRLTVL.

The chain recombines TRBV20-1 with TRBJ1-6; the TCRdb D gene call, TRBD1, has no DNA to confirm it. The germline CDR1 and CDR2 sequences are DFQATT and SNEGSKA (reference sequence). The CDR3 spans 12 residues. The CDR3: CSALRDRLPLHF.

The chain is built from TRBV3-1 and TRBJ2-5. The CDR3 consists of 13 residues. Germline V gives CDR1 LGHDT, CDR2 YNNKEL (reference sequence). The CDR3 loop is CASSQPVEETQYF.

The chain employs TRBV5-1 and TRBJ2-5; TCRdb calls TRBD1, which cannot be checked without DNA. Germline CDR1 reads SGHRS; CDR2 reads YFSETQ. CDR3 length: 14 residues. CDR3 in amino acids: CASSLAGGSETQYF. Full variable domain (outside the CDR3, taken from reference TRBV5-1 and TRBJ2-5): KAGVTQTPRYLIKTRGQQVTLSCSPISGHRSVSWYQQTPGQGLQFLFEYFSETQRNKGNFPGRFSGRQFSNSRSEMNVSTLELGDSALYLCASSLAGGSETQYFGPGTRLLVL.

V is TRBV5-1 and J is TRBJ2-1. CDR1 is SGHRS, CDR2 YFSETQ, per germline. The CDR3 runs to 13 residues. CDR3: CASSLGRGYEQFF.

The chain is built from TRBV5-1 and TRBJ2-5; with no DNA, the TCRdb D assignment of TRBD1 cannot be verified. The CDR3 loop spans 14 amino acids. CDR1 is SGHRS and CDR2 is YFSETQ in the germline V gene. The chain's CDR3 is CASSQGGLEETQYF.

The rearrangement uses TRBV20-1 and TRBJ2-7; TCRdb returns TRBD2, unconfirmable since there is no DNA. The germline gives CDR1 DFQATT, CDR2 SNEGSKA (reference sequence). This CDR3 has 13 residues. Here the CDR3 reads CSAGGTSHYEQYF.

CDR3 sequence: CAISDSGANTGELFF. J is TRBJ2-2 and V is TRBV10-3; the D gene TCRdb calls, TRBD2, cannot be checked with no DNA. This CDR3 has 15 amino acids. In germline, CDR1 is ENHRY, CDR2 SYGVKD.

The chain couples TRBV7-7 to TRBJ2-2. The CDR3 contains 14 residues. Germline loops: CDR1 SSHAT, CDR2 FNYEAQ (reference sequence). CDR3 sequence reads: CASSLKRETGELFF.

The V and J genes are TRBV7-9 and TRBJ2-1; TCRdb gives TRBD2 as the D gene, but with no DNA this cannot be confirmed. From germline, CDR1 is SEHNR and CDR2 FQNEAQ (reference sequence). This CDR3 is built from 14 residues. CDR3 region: CASSSPLAYNEQFF.

The CDR3 loop reads CASGQGGYEQYF. The J gene is TRBJ2-7, the V gene TRBV12-3 or TRBV12-4; there is no DNA to check the TCRdb D call of TRBD1. CDR3 size: 12 residues.

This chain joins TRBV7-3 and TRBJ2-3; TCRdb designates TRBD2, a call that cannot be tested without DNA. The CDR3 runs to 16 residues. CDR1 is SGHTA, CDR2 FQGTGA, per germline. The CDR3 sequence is CASSLIVAAGGDTQYF.

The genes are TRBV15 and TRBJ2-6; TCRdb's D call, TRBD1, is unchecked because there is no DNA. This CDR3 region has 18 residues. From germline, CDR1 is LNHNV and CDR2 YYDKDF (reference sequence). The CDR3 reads CATSRDRDTNSGANVLTF.

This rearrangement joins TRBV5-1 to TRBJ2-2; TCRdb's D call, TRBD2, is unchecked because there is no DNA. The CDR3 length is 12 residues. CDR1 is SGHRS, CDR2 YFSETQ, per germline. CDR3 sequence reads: CASSGGAGELFF.

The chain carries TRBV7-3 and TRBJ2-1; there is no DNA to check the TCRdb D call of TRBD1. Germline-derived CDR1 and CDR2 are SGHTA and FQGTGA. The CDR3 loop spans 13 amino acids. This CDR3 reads CASSPPTGTEQFF.

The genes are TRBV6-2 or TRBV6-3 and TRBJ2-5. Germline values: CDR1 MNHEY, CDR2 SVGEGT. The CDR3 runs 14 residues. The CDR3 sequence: CASSGRRGAETQYF.

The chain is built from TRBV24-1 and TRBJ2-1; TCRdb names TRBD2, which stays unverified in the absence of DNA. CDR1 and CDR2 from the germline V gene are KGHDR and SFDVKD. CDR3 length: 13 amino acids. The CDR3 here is CATSDLAKGQQFF.

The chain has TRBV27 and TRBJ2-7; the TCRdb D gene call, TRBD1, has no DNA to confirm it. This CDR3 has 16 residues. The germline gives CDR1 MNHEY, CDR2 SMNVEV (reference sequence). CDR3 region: CASRTRPLSGGYEQYF.